The 30 T cell receptor beta chains below come from one sample, sequenced in a study of T-cell memory formation after mild COVID-19 (dated by TCRdb to about 2021). Receptor libraries were prepared by 5' RACE. For sequencing, an Illumina NovaSeq 6000 was employed. TCRdb took the public reads, trimmed them with fastp at Q25, ran MiXCR for clone calling and kept in-frame beta chains. Rows merge per CDR3 protein into single entries with the most common DNA and genes. Counted in this sample were about 270,000 distinct CDR3 sequences; 15% to 17% of them appeared once. The ten largest clonotypes hold around 2% of the sample. Sequenced input: PBMCs or a T cell subset sorted from them (not recorded which). Receptors originate from an adult woman who had mild COVID-19 (a few samples of this study predate the infection). The sample titles of this study are shuffled in the database, so cell type and time point are left out; the donor was told from shared clones.

The rearrangement links TRBV10-3 to TRBJ2-1, with 14 bases fitting TRBD2. CDR1 and CDR2 from the germline V gene are ENHRY and SYGVKD. V was pared by 6 bases and J by 5 bases, with 3 bases of the junction left unmatched. The CDR3 has 15 amino acids. This CDR3 reads CAISRTSGRHNEQFF. CDR3 coding DNA: TGTGCCATCAGCCGGACTAGCGGGAGGCACAATGAGCAGTTCTTC.

The rearrangement uses TRBV4-2 and TRBJ2-3; 10 bases fit TRBD2. V lost 2 bases and J lost 3; bases outside the gene matches: 8. The CDR3 runs 17 residues. The germline CDR1 and CDR2 sequences are LGHNA and YNFKEQ. The CDR3 is CASSQNPSGSLTDTQYF. The DNA of the CDR3 is TGTGCCAGCAGCCAAAACCCTAGCGGGAGCCTGACAGATACGCAGTATTTT.

V is TRBV19 and J is TRBJ1-5; 7 bases fit TRBD1. CDR3 length: 14 residues. The germline V gene has CDR1 LNHDA and CDR2 SQIVND (reference sequence). Trimming removed 10 bases from V and 9 bases from J; junction bases left unmatched: 15. The CDR3 DNA follows: TGTGCCACCAACTTCGGACAGGCTCAATGGCCCCAGCATTTT. Translating it yields CATNFGQAQWPQHF.

The rearrangement links TRBV12-3 or TRBV12-4 to TRBJ1-5; D gene unclear. The CDR3 is made up of 12 amino acids. V was clipped by 6 bases and J by 4 bases, with 7 bases between them. In DNA, the CDR3 is TGTGCCAGCAGCCGCCAGAATCAGCCCCAGCATTTT. Translation gives CASSRQNQPQHF.

This clonotype was seen ten or more times. V gene TRBV10-2 combines with J gene TRBJ1-1; tentatively, D is TRBD1 (6 bases). Trimming took off 9 bases at V and 1 base at J, with 18 bases between the two ends. The CDR3 loop spans 15 amino acids. Per germline, CDR1 WSHSY and CDR2 SAAADI. The CDR3 region has the DNA TGCGCCAGTACCGTCGGGGGGCAGGGGAACACTGAAGCTTTCTTT. Translation: CASTVGGQGNTEAFF.

This clonotype came up a few times. The J gene is TRBJ2-5, the V gene TRBV18; no clear D. CDR1 is KGHSH, CDR2 LQKENI, per germline. Trimming left V 2 bases short and J 5 bases short, with 9 bases between. The CDR3 has 13 amino acids. CDR3 loop: CASSPVAGETQYF. The DNA for the CDR3 is TGTGCCAGCTCACCAGTGGCCGGGGAGACCCAGTACTTC. The full variable domain, its missing parts supplied by reference TRBV18 and TRBJ2-5, is NAGVMQNPRHLVRRRGQEARLRCSPMKGHSHVYWYRQLPEEGLKFMVYLQKENIIDESGMPKERFSAEFPKEGPSILRIQQVVRGDSAAYFCASSPVAGETQYFGPGTRLLVL.

V is TRBV9 and J is TRBJ2-5; TRBD1 matches 7 bases. Unmatched junction bases numbered 6, after V lost 0 bases and J lost 4 bases. In germline, CDR1 is SGDLS, CDR2 YYNGEE. This CDR3 has 15 amino acids. The CDR3 is CASSVGTGVLETQYF. Here the CDR3 DNA reads TGTGCCAGCAGCGTAGGTACAGGGGTACTAGAGACCCAGTACTTC. The whole variable domain, filled in from reference TRBV9 and TRBJ2-5, reads DSGVTQTPKHLITATGQRVTLRCSPRSGDLSVYWYQQSLDQGLQFLIQYYNGEERAKGNILERFSAQQFPDLHSELNLSSLELGDSALYFCASSVGTGVLETQYFGPGTRLLVL.

This clonotype was recorded many times. CDR3 DNA: TGTGCCAGTAGTCTTGGGACAGGAGGCAATCAGCCCCAGCATTTT. Amino acid sequence: CASSLGTGGNQPQHF. This chain joins TRBV11-2 and TRBJ1-5; 8 bases map to TRBD1. The CDR3 is made up of 15 amino acids. Germline V gene lookup returns CDR1 SGHAT and CDR2 FQNNGV. The ends lost 9 bases at V and 2 bases at J; junction bases unmatched: 9. Filled out from reference TRBV11-2 and TRBJ1-5, the complete variable domain reads EAGVAQSPRYKIIEKRQSVAFWCNPISGHATLYWYQQILGQGPKLLIQFQNNGVVDDSQLPKDRFSAERLKGVDSTLKIQPAKLEDSAVYLCASSLGTGGNQPQHFGDGTRLSIL.

The CDR3 nucleotides read TGTGCCACCAGTGATTGGGCAAAGGAGGGCACAGATACGCAGTATTTT. This gives the protein CATSDWAKEGTDTQYF. The chain links TRBV24-1 to TRBJ2-3, with TRBD2 as a possible D gene (5 bases). This CDR3 has 16 residues. Germline V gene lookup returns CDR1 KGHDR and CDR2 SFDVKD. The V and J ends lost 2 bases and 1 base respectively, with 12 bases between them.

This clonotype came up a few times. V and J are TRBV2 and TRBJ2-7; 8 bases line up with TRBD2. The CDR3 covers 14 residues. V lost 5 bases to trimming and J lost 6 bases; unmatched junction nucleotides: 9. Germline CDR1 and CDR2: SNHLY and FYNNEI. The CDR3 region has the DNA TGTGCCAGCAGTCGGGGGGGCGACTCGAGCGAGCAGTACTTC. This translates into CASSRGGDSSEQYF.

The CDR3 bases are TGTGCCTGGAGTTTCGGGGTAATGTCCTACGAGCAGTACTTC. Amino acid sequence: CAWSFGVMSYEQYF. V gene TRBV30 combines with J gene TRBJ2-7; D is possibly TRBD2 (5 bases). The V gene lost 2 bases and the J gene lost 1 base, with 12 bases spanning the gap. The CDR3 loop spans 14 amino acids. Per germline, CDR1 GTSNPN and CDR2 SVGIG (reference sequence).

CDR3 sequence: CASSPPGTNIQYF. CDR3 DNA sequence: TGTGCCAGCTCACCACCAGGGACAAACATTCAGTACTTC. The J gene is TRBJ2-4, the V gene TRBV18, with D perhaps TRBD1 or TRBD2 (5 bases each). From germline, CDR1 is KGHSH and CDR2 LQKENI. V was clipped by 0 bases and J by 6 bases, with 6 bases between them. The CDR3 contains 13 residues.

The rearrangement joins TRBV7-2 to TRBJ2-5; D possibly corresponds to TRBD1 (5 bases). V lost 3 bases to trimming and J lost 1 base, with 15 bases between them. This CDR3 comprises 16 residues. The germline gives CDR1 SGHTA, CDR2 FQGNSA. The CDR3 nucleotides read TGTGCCAGCAGCTTGGGGCCATCGGGTGCCCAAGAGACCCAGTACTTC. Protein: CASSLGPSGAQETQYF.

This clonotype has only a few counts. The chain is built from TRBV5-1 and TRBJ1-1, with D perhaps TRBD1 (6 bases). CDR1 and CDR2 from the germline V gene are SGHRS and YFSETQ. The CDR3 extends over 15 amino acids. V lost 0 bases, J lost 4 bases, and 13 bases lay in between. The CDR3 DNA sequence: TGCGCCAGCAGCTTGGATCCGGGGGCTGGCACTGAAGCTTTCTTT. Translated, it gives CASSLDPGAGTEAFF.

V is TRBV7-6 and J is TRBJ1-4; 10 nucleotides align to TRBD1. Germline V lookup: CDR1 SGHVS, CDR2 FNYEAQ. The CDR3 is made up of 16 amino acids. V gave up 0 bases and J gave up 7 bases; unmatched junction bases: 5. The DNA of the CDR3 is TGTGCCAGCAGCTTAGCGTTCCGGGACAGGGGTGAAAAACTGTTTTTT. This gives the protein CASSLAFRDRGEKLFF.

In its sample, this clonotype was seen a few times. The chain links TRBV24-1 to TRBJ2-4; D unclear. CDR1 is KGHDR and CDR2 is SFDVKD in the germline V gene. The CDR3 has 19 residues. V lost 4 bases to trimming and J lost 0 bases, with 21 bases between them. The CDR3 spells CATSDQGRKSTGAKNIQYF. CDR3 DNA sequence: TGTGCCACCAGTGACCAAGGGCGGAAAAGTACGGGAGCCAAAAACATTCAGTACTTC.

The chain combines TRBV6-6 with TRBJ2-2; D gene ambiguous. Germline-derived CDR1 and CDR2 are MNHNY and SVGAGI (reference sequence). The length of the CDR3 is 17 residues. V lost 4 bases to trimming and J lost 2 bases, with 17 bases between them. CDR3 DNA sequence: TGTGCCAGCAGTTCCCCACCCCGCCACGTTAACACCGGGGAGCTGTTTTTT. This codes for CASSSPPRHVNTGELFF.

This rearrangement joins TRBV29-1 to TRBJ1-4, with D maybe TRBD1 (5 bases). The ends were cut back, 7 bases at V and 4 bases at J, with 16 bases in the middle. The CDR3 loop spans 14 amino acids. CDR1 SQVTM and CDR2 ANQGSEA come from the germline V gene. The chain's CDR3 is CSARTGAYNEKLFF. The CDR3 DNA follows: TGCAGCGCCCGAACTGGGGCCTATAATGAAAAACTGTTTTTT.

In this sample, this clonotype turned up a few times. The chain links TRBV2 to TRBJ2-1; weak D call: TRBD1 (6 bases). CDR3 length: 15 residues. Trimming shortened V by 8 bases and J by 2 bases, and 16 bases separated the two germline ends. Germline loops: CDR1 SNHLY, CDR2 FYNNEI. CDR3 nucleotide sequence: TGTGCCAGCGGAACAGGCAGGGGCCCCTACAATGAGCAGTTCTTC. This gives the protein CASGTGRGPYNEQFF.

V usage is TRBV7-9 and J usage is TRBJ2-1; 9 bases are a match to TRBD2. Germline CDR1 and CDR2: SEHNR and FQNEAQ (reference sequence). CDR3 length: 20 residues. V lost 1 base and J lost 0; bases outside the gene matches: 13. The CDR3 DNA is TGTGCCAGCAGCTTAGGGGCAACTAGCGGGTTTTTCCGCTCCTACAATGAGCAGTTCTTC. Its protein product is CASSLGATSGFFRSYNEQFF.

This clonotype has just a few counts. The rearrangement joins TRBV27 to TRBJ1-3; 9 bases are a match to TRBD1. CDR3 size: 15 residues. Unmatched junction bases numbered 7, after V lost 7 bases and J lost 3 bases. CDR1 MNHEY and CDR2 SMNVEV come from the germline V gene (reference sequence). The CDR3 nucleotides are TGTGCCAGCATCCCCACAGGGGGCGGTGGAAACACCATATATTTT. Its translation is CASIPTGGGGNTIYF.

The chain carries TRBV29-1 and TRBJ2-3; D is possibly TRBD1 (7 bases). The V and J ends lost 4 bases and 3 bases respectively, with 17 bases between them. Germline CDR1 SQVTM, CDR2 ANQGSEA. CDR3 size: 15 residues. CDR3 DNA sequence: TGCAGCGTTGGTAGGAGGGCAGGGGGGACAGATACGCAGTATTTT. It codes for CSVGRRAGGTDTQYF.

The rearrangement links TRBV11-3 to TRBJ2-2; D gene ambiguous. CDR1 SGHNT and CDR2 YENEEA come from the germline V gene. This CDR3 spans 15 amino acids. V lost 0 bases, J lost 13 bases, and 18 bases lay in between. For the CDR3, the DNA is TGTGCCAGCAGCTTAGATCGGGTGATCGGCGTGGGGCTGTTTTTT. Translated: CASSLDRVIGVGLFF. The full variable domain, with the rest looked up from reference TRBV11-3 and TRBJ2-2, is EAGVVQSPRYKIIEKKQPVAFWCNPISGHNTLYWYLQNLGQGPELLIRYENEEAVDDSQLPKDRFSAERLKGVDSTLKIQPAELGDSAVYLCASSLDRVIGVGLFFGEGSRLTVL.

This clonotype occurred a few times. This rearrangement joins TRBV5-1 to TRBJ2-3, with D perhaps being TRBD1 or TRBD2 (5 bases each). CDR1 is SGHRS, CDR2 YFSETQ, per germline. V lost 4 bases and J lost 2, with 11 bases in between. This CDR3 spans 14 amino acids. CDR3 sequence reads: CASSGAGPTDTQYF. CDR3 in DNA: TGCGCCAGCAGCGGGGCGGGCCCCACAGATACGCAGTATTTT.

This clonotype appeared a few times. The V call is TRBV7-8, the J call TRBJ2-5, with 7 positions matching TRBD1. The V segment lost 0 bases and the J segment 3 bases; nucleotides outside the gene matches: 10. CDR1 and CDR2 (germline): SGHVS, FQNEAQ. This CDR3 has 17 residues. The CDR3 DNA follows: TGTGCCAGCAGCTTAGCGTACAGGGGAACCAATAAAGAGACCCAGTACTTC. Encoded protein: CASSLAYRGTNKETQYF.

This clonotype was observed at least ten times. The chain's CDR3 is CATSRDRGPYEQYF. The CDR3 bases are TGTGCCACCAGCAGAGACAGGGGGCCCTACGAGCAGTACTTC. The rearrangement joins TRBV15 to TRBJ2-7, with 8 bases matching TRBD1. The junction had 0 bases not matched to a gene; V was cut back by 0 bases and J by 2 bases. Germline V CDR1 and CDR2: LNHNV, YYDKDF (reference sequence). The CDR3 totals 14 residues. Looking up the rest from reference TRBV15 and TRBJ2-7 gives the full variable domain: DAMVIQNPRYQVTQFGKPVTLSCSQTLNHNVMYWYQQKSSQAPKLLFHYYDKDFNNEADTPDNFQSRRPNTSFCFLDIRSPGLGDTAMYLCATSRDRGPYEQYFGPGTRLTVT.

The chain combines TRBV20-1 with TRBJ1-1, with TRBD1 as a possible D gene (6 bases). V lost 6 bases, J lost 3 bases, and 14 bases lay in between. Looked up from germline, CDR1 is DFQATT and CDR2 is SNEGSKA (reference sequence). This CDR3 region has 13 residues. This CDR3 reads CSAEWGAYTEAFF. CDR3 coding DNA: TGCAGTGCCGAGTGGGGGGCTTACACTGAAGCTTTCTTT.

In its sample, this clonotype was seen a few times. The chain has TRBV18 and TRBJ2-7; no firm D call. There are 18 residues in the CDR3. Trimming removed 1 base from V and 0 bases from J, with 19 bases in between. In germline, CDR1 is KGHSH, CDR2 LQKENI. CDR3 nucleotide sequence: TGTGCCAGCTCACCACGTTTGTTAGCCACGCAGAGCTCCTACGAGCAGTACTTC. Its protein is CASSPRLLATQSSYEQYF.

The chain couples TRBV5-1 to TRBJ2-1, with 11 bases lining up with TRBD2. Germline values: CDR1 SGHRS, CDR2 YFSETQ. V shed 4 bases, J shed 9 bases, and the junction held 12 bases outside the gene matches. CDR3 length: 16 residues. CDR3 sequence: CASSVPPSGGLGEQFF. CDR3 DNA sequence: TGCGCCAGCAGCGTACCCCCTAGCGGGGGGCTCGGTGAGCAGTTCTTC.

This clonotype was counted between two and nine times. The V and J genes are TRBV9 and TRBJ1-2; 9 bases are shared with TRBD1. V shed 2 bases and J 1 base; nucleotides not matched to a gene: 3. Germline-derived CDR1 and CDR2 are SGDLS and YYNGEE. The CDR3 is made up of 15 amino acids. This chain's CDR3 is CASSVGTGLNYGYTF. In nucleotides, the CDR3 is TGTGCCAGCAGCGTTGGGACAGGGCTTAACTATGGCTACACCTTC.